This T cell receptor beta chain was profiled in a study of cytomegalovirus exposure and HLA in healthy donors. Study outcomes and limitations: Altogether, 164 TCR beta chains were recorded as cytomegalovirus-associated. Available immune exposure information was restricted to CMV serostatus only. In a later analysis, at a false discovery rate of 0.05, fewer than 20,000 TCR beta sequences matched HLA alleles.

The CDR3 extends over 15 amino acids. After removal of 1 base from V and 2 bases from J, the junction contained 2 bases not matched to a gene. Germline-derived CDR1 and CDR2 are SGHAT and FQNNGV. Details on this clone: The antigen remains unidentified.

It was with 60 Vbeta and 13 Jbeta primers that the PCR ran. TCRdb keeps only in-frame clones here, not all; method: immunoSEQ multiplex PCR. The repertoire consists of about 160,000 clones, with over 60% occurring once and the leading ten covering about 2.7%. The genes are TRBV11-2 and TRBJ2-5; 9 bases line up with TRBD1. The sequenced sample consisted of PBMCs. The receptor was isolated from a woman aged 30 to 39 in good health and CMV-seronegative. The CDR3 spells CASSLGQGGQETQYF. DNA for the CDR3: TGTGCCAGCAGCTTAGGACAGGGGGGACAAGAGACCCAGTACTTC.